This T cell receptor beta chain was found in a study of T cells after yellow fever vaccination. V was trimmed by 4 bases and J by 4 bases, leaving 15 bases between them. The germline V gene encodes CDR1 SGDLS and CDR2 YYNGEE. The CDR3 spans 16 residues. For TCR, cDNA came from 5'RACE template switching, which added a universal primer site and UMIs. TCRdb reprocessed the 5' RACE reads via MiXCR and lists one record per CDR3 protein. The sample holds fewer than 650,000 distinct CDR3 sequences, 21% seen once. The sequence derives from a man between 18 and 35 years old who received the YFV17D yellow fever vaccine. Source: PBMCs, taken roughly 20 days after the first yellow fever vaccination. The chain employs TRBV9 and TRBJ2-6, with unresolved D. CDR3 DNA sequence: TGTGCCAGCAGCCCCATCTTAGGGTCCGGGGCCAACGTCCTGACTTTC. It encodes CASSPILGSGANVLTF.